The 18 T cell receptor beta chains below come from one sample, sequenced in a study of CD8+ T cells in alopecia areata. TCR sequencing used cDNA made by reverse transcription of extracted RNA. Sequencing used immunoSEQ multiplex PCR; TCRdb keeps in-frame clones, though not all of them. The sample consists of 90,000 to 130,000 clones, roughly 59% of them appearing once. Sequencing was carried out using CD8+ T cells sorted from blood. Every receptor here comes from a human donor in good health.

The chain links TRBV11-2 to TRBJ2-3; D remains unclear. This CDR3 contains 12 residues. Germline V gene lookup returns CDR1 SGHAT and CDR2 FQNNGV. V dropped 5 bases and J dropped 5 bases, with 8 bases sitting between them. CDR3 DNA sequence: TGTGCCAGCAGCCCCGACTTAGATACGCAGTATTTT. Translated, it gives CASSPDLDTQYF.

V usage is TRBV7-9 and J usage is TRBJ2-5; 9 bases align to TRBD1. The CDR3 is 15 amino acids. From germline, CDR1 is SEHNR and CDR2 FQNEAQ (reference sequence). With V trimmed by 5 bases and J by 4 bases, 8 bases remained unmatched. In DNA form, the CDR3 reads TGTGCCAGCAGCGGCCGAGGACAGGGGCGAGAGACCCAGTACTTC. Translation gives CASSGRGQGRETQYF.

Written as DNA, the CDR3 is TGTGCCAGCAGTTACTCCGGCGAGATTAATGAAAAACTGTTTTTT. Its translation: CASSYSGEINEKLFF. The chain joins TRBV6-5 to TRBJ1-4; D is unclear. This CDR3 has 15 amino acids. Germline V CDR1 and CDR2: MNHEY, SVGAGI. Trimming removed 0 bases from V and 4 bases from J, with 9 bases in between.

This sequence joins TRBV5-6 and TRBJ1-5; D not certain. The CDR3 spans 14 residues. Germline values: CDR1 SGHDT, CDR2 YYEEEE. V dropped 3 bases and J dropped 2 bases, with 9 bases sitting between them. CDR3: CASSWGTGNQPQHF. CDR3 coding DNA: TGTGCCAGCAGCTGGGGTACGGGCAATCAGCCCCAGCATTTT.

V gene TRBV4-1 combines with J gene TRBJ2-6, with TRBD1 matching over 8 bases. J lost 1 base, V lost 4 bases, and 9 bases had no gene match. This CDR3 has 18 amino acids. The germline V gene encodes CDR1 MGHRA and CDR2 YSYEKL. The CDR3 DNA sequence: TGCGCCAGCAGCCCTAATGGACAGGGACGGTCTGGGGCCAACGTCCTGACTTTC. This codes for CASSPNGQGRSGANVLTF.

This chain uses TRBV6-1 with TRBJ2-1; D remains ambiguous. The CDR3 totals 14 residues. Trimming left V 3 bases short and J 0 bases short, with 6 bases between. Per the germline V gene, CDR1 is MNHNS and CDR2 is SASEGT. The CDR3 sequence: CASSEFSSYNEQFF. The CDR3 nucleotides are TGTGCCAGCAGTGAGTTTAGCTCCTACAATGAGCAGTTCTTC.

This clone was recorded many times. V gene TRBV6-1 combines with J gene TRBJ2-7; 9 bases map to TRBD1. Trimming removed 0 bases from V and 7 bases from J; junction bases left unmatched: 7. The CDR3 runs 15 residues. The V gene's germline CDR1 is MNHNS and CDR2 SASEGT. Here the CDR3 reads CASSEALGTGSEQYF. Here the CDR3 DNA reads TGTGCCAGCAGTGAAGCTCTTGGGACAGGGAGTGAGCAGTACTTC.

The rearrangement links TRBV13 to TRBJ2-1; D is unclear. CDR1 and CDR2 (germline): PRHDT, FYEKMQ (reference sequence). The V gene lost 4 bases and the J gene lost 1 base, with 11 bases spanning the gap. The CDR3 extends over 15 amino acids. The CDR3, as DNA: TGTGCCAGCAGCTCTATAACATTGTCCTACAATGAGCAGTTCTTC. Amino acids: CASSSITLSYNEQFF.

The V call is TRBV15, the J call TRBJ2-2; D is possibly TRBD1 (6 bases). This CDR3 contains 16 residues. Germline V gene sequence: CDR1 LNHNV, CDR2 YYDKDF (reference sequence). V shed 0 bases and J shed 0 bases, with 8 bases lying between them. Here the CDR3 reads CATSRDEGANTGELFF. The CDR3 nucleotides read TGTGCCACCAGCAGAGATGAGGGGGCGAACACCGGGGAGCTGTTTTTT.

The chain is built from TRBV4-2 and TRBJ2-5; no firm D call. Deletions cut 0 bases from V and 1 base from J, with 6 bases between. This CDR3 has 14 residues. Germline V gene sequence: CDR1 LGHNA, CDR2 YNFKEQ. CDR3 sequence (DNA): TGTGCCAGCAGCCAAGAACAGTTCCAAGAGACCCAGTACTTC. Its protein is CASSQEQFQETQYF.

This clone was observed once. The gene calls are TRBV28 and TRBJ1-2; 10 bases are shared with TRBD1. Germline assignment: CDR1 MDHEN and CDR2 SYDVKM. The V and J ends lost 5 bases and 5 bases, in that order; junction bases with no gene match: 5. This CDR3 comprises 14 residues. The CDR3 DNA follows: TGTGCCAGCAGTACCCGGACAGGGGGATATGGCTACACCTTC. Its translation: CASSTRTGGYGYTF.

With respect to this clone: At one boundary the junction diverges from the germline segment, which might be a read error. The chain joins TRBV5-6 to TRBJ2-7; 10 bases line up with TRBD1. This CDR3 spans 13 amino acids. In germline, CDR1 is SGHDT, CDR2 YYEEEE. CDR3 amino acids: CASRLGTGDEQYF. CDR3 bases: TGTGCCAGCAGGTTGGGGACAGGGGATGAGCAGTACTTC. Together with reference TRBV5-6 and TRBJ2-7, the CDR3 gives the full variable domain: DAGVTQSPTHLIKTRGQQVTLRCSPKSGHDTVSWYQQALGQGPQFIFQYYEEEERQRGNFPDRFSGHQFPNYSSELNVNALLLGDSALYLCASRLGTGDEQYFGPGTRLTVT.

This clone was detected a few times. This chain links TRBV4-3 with TRBJ2-7, with TRBD1 matching 7 bases. The CDR3 extends over 15 amino acids. Germline assignment: CDR1 LGHNA and CDR2 YSLEER. Trimming at V came to 6 bases and at J to 1 base, leaving 9 bases not matched to a gene. The DNA of the CDR3 is TGCGCCAGCAGTGAAGAACAGGGGTCGTCCTACGAGCAGTACTTC. Translation: CASSEEQGSSYEQYF.

This clone was seen more than once but under ten times. The rearrangement joins TRBV15 to TRBJ2-2; D not certain. V was pared by 4 bases and J by 2 bases, with 11 bases between. Germline CDR1 reads LNHNV; CDR2 reads YYDKDF (reference sequence). This CDR3 spans 15 amino acids. The CDR3 DNA is TGTGCCACCAGCACCGAGACTGGAAACACCGGGGAGCTGTTTTTT. Translation gives CATSTETGNTGELFF.

A word on this clone: The junction differs from germline at one of its ends, possibly a read error. This sample also contains other DNA sequences that code for the same CDR3. The V gene is TRBV25-1, the J gene TRBJ2-3; D call uncertain. Per germline, CDR1 MGHDK and CDR2 SYGVNS. This CDR3 region has 10 residues. CDR3 loop: CANSTDTQYF. CDR3 bases: TGTGCCAACAGCACGGATACACAGTATTTT.

This chain links TRBV6-1 with TRBJ1-1; D not certain. The germline gives CDR1 MNHNS, CDR2 SASEGT. This CDR3 region has 12 residues. V lost 10 bases to trimming and J lost 4 bases, with 13 bases between them. DNA for the CDR3: TGTGCCATCCTTGGAGTGGCCACTGAAGCTTTCTTT. Residues: CAILGVATEAFF.

The rearrangement links TRBV4-2 to TRBJ1-4, with a possible D match to TRBD1 (5 bases). The V end was cut by 0 bases, the J end by 2 bases, with 16 bases between. Germline CDR1 is LGHNA and CDR2 is YNFKEQ. CDR3 length: 18 residues. CDR3 sequence (DNA): TGTGCCAGCAGCCAAGATTTGGGTTTCGGGGCCACTAATGAAAAACTGTTTTTT. Amino acid sequence: CASSQDLGFGATNEKLFF.

The chain employs TRBV5-6 and TRBJ1-2; D uncertain. Trimming cost V 1 base and J 2 bases, with 6 bases left between them. The CDR3 totals 13 residues. CDR1 and CDR2 (germline): SGHDT, YYEEEE. In nucleotides, the CDR3 is TGTGCCAGCAGCTTGTCCGGCAACTATGGCTACACCTTC. Residues: CASSLSGNYGYTF.